The present TCR beta chain was sequenced within a study of blood T cell repertoires in COVID-19. Repertoires were generated with immunoSEQ multiplex PCR, while TCRdb's copy carries only in-frame clones and drops some. This table has around 200,000 clones, 86% appearing once. This CDR3 has 16 residues. V lost 6 bases, J lost 0 bases, and 15 bases lay in between. CDR1 is SEHNR, CDR2 FQNEAQ, per germline (reference sequence). In assigning cohorts, the study relied on participant-reported clinical history. This clonotype originated in a woman between 40 and 50 years old with acute COVID-19. The sample consisted of PBMCs or T cells enriched from blood (not recorded which). V gene TRBV7-9 combines with J gene TRBJ2-4; D ambiguous. Here the CDR3 DNA reads TGTGCCAGCAGTGATACTGACTCAATAGCCAAAAACATTCAGTACTTC. Its translation is CASSDTDSIAKNIQYF.